This entry lists 18 T cell receptor beta chains sequenced from one sample in a study of OX40 agonist ivuxolimab in advanced cancers. TCRdb's copy holds only in-frame clones and misses some; the assay was immunoSEQ multiplex PCR. Of some 97,000 clones detected, 80% to 95% appear once; the ten largest clones hold about 0.49%. The source material was CD4+ or CD8+ T cells sorted from blood, sampled in a trial of the OX40 agonist ivuxolimab. Receptors were obtained from an adult with an advanced solid tumor such as melanoma, head and neck, liver or kidney cancer.

In this sample, this clone turned up a few times. The rearrangement joins TRBV6-5 to TRBJ1-2; D remains unclear. Germline CDR1 and CDR2: MNHEY and SVGAGI. The V end lost 5 bases, the J end lost 2 bases, and 6 bases lay between the germline ends. This CDR3 contains 12 residues. CDR3 amino acids: CASSLDNYGYTF. CDR3 nucleotides: TGTGCCAGCAGTCTTGACAACTATGGCTACACCTTC.

The genes are TRBV5-5 and TRBJ1-4; 8 nucleotides agree with TRBD1. CDR1 is SGHKS and CDR2 is YYEKEE in the germline V gene (reference sequence). This CDR3 has 15 amino acids. V was pared by 2 bases and J by 6 bases, with 6 bases of the junction left unmatched. The CDR3 nucleotides read TGTGCCAGCAGCTTCCCGGACAGGGTAGATGAAAAACTGTTTTTT. Amino acids: CASSFPDRVDEKLFF.

This chain uses TRBV28 with TRBJ1-5; D not resolved. V lost 5 bases and J lost 4, with 6 bases in between. Per germline, CDR1 MDHEN and CDR2 SYDVKM. The CDR3 contains 12 residues. This CDR3 is CASSPSNQPQHF. The DNA of the CDR3 is TGTGCCAGCAGTCCTTCAAATCAGCCCCAGCATTTT.

This clone was counted a single time. This chain links TRBV27 with TRBJ2-7; 11 bases align to TRBD2. CDR1 and CDR2 from the germline V gene are MNHEY and SMNVEV (reference sequence). The CDR3 has 17 residues. Trimming cost V 4 bases and J 0 bases; bases outside gene matches: 8. In DNA, the CDR3 is TGTGCCAGCAGTTCCCTACTAGCGGGAGACCTCTCCTACGAGCAGTACTTC. Encoded protein: CASSSLLAGDLSYEQYF.

This chain uses TRBV11-3 with TRBJ1-2, with 8 bases that match TRBD1. V gave up 5 bases and J gave up 5 bases; unmatched junction bases: 10. This CDR3 is built from 15 residues. Germline loops: CDR1 SGHNT, CDR2 YENEEA. The CDR3 here is CASSRWGQDKYGYTF. The CDR3 DNA reads as TGTGCCAGCAGCCGCTGGGGACAGGACAAATATGGCTACACCTTC.

The genes are TRBV7-8 and TRBJ2-5; 7 bases match TRBD1. V shed 4 bases and J 4 bases; nucleotides not matched to a gene: 6. Germline-derived CDR1 and CDR2 are SGHVS and FQNEAQ. CDR3 size: 14 residues. CDR3 nucleotides: TGTGCCAGCAGCTCACAGGGGTTCCCAGAGACCCAGTACTTC. This encodes CASSSQGFPETQYF.

J is TRBJ1-1 and V is TRBV5-4; D is undetermined. The germline V gene encodes CDR1 SGHNT and CDR2 YYREEE (reference sequence). There are 14 residues in the CDR3. Deletions cut 0 bases from V and 1 base from J, with 7 bases between. The CDR3 sequence is CASSLAMGNTEAFF. CDR3 sequence (DNA): TGTGCCAGCAGCTTGGCAATGGGGAACACTGAAGCTTTCTTT. The full variable domain, with the rest looked up from reference TRBV5-4 and TRBJ1-1, is ETGVTQSPTHLIKTRGQQVTLRCSSQSGHNTVSWYQQALGQGPQFIFQYYREEENGRGNFPPRFSGLQFPNYSSELNVNALELDDSALYLCASSLAMGNTEAFFGQGTRLTVV.

The chain links TRBV6-6 to TRBJ1-5; D is unclear. The germline CDR1 and CDR2 sequences are MNHNY and SVGAGI (reference sequence). Trimming pared 6 bases from V and 2 bases from J, leaving 14 bases between. The CDR3 consists of 15 residues. CDR3 in amino acids: CASRDRNSRNQPQHF. The DNA for the CDR3 is TGTGCCAGCAGAGATCGGAACAGCCGCAATCAGCCCCAGCATTTT.

This chain joins TRBV18 and TRBJ2-4, with a tentative D call TRBD2 (6 bases). From germline, CDR1 is KGHSH and CDR2 LQKENI. Trimming left V 3 bases short and J 7 bases short, with 16 bases between. The CDR3 covers 15 residues. The DNA for the CDR3 is TGTGCCAGCTCACCGGGGGACTTTCGGGGGAACATTCAGTACTTC. Amino acid sequence: CASSPGDFRGNIQYF.

The V call is TRBV7-9, the J call TRBJ2-7; TRBD1 might be the D (5 bases). The germline V and J ends were trimmed by 4 bases and 4 bases, with 11 bases remaining between them. This CDR3 spans 13 amino acids. Looked up from germline, CDR1 is SEHNR and CDR2 is FQNEAQ (reference sequence). The CDR3 reads CASSSGQSYEQYF. The CDR3 nucleotides are TGTGCCAGCAGCTCCGGACAAAGTTACGAGCAGTACTTC.

This chain connects TRBV5-1 to TRBJ2-7; no firm D call. Germline CDR1 SGHRS, CDR2 YFSETQ. This CDR3 region has 13 residues. Trimming shortened V by 3 bases and J by 1 base, and 8 bases separated the two germline ends. The CDR3 nucleotides are TGCGCCAGCAGCTACGGAGTTTCCTACGAGCAGTACTTC. This sequence encodes CASSYGVSYEQYF.

The chain has TRBV6-5 and TRBJ2-3; D unresolved. Looked up from germline, CDR1 is MNHEY and CDR2 is SVGAGI. This CDR3 spans 11 amino acids. Trimming removed 4 bases from V and 4 bases from J, with 3 bases in between. The CDR3 nucleotides read TGTGCCAGCAGTTTGGCAGATACGCAGTATTTT. Translating gives CASSLADTQYF.

The sample holds one count of this clone. The chain is built from TRBV7-2 and TRBJ2-7, with a tentative D call TRBD1 (6 bases). The length of the CDR3 is 13 residues. CDR1 is SGHTA and CDR2 is FQGNSA in the germline V gene. V was pared by 4 bases and J by 4 bases, with 11 bases between. The CDR3 is CASSSITGYEQYF. CDR3 nucleotides: TGTGCCAGCAGCTCGATTACAGGGTACGAGCAGTACTTC.

The chain links TRBV4-2 to TRBJ2-3; D not certain. The CDR3 runs 14 residues. CDR1 and CDR2 (germline): LGHNA, YNFKEQ. The V and J ends lost 3 bases and 2 bases respectively, with 9 bases between them. CDR3 bases: TGTGCCAGCAGCCAGGCAGACTCCACAGATACGCAGTATTTT. It translates to CASSQADSTDTQYF.

The rearrangement uses TRBV7-9 and TRBJ1-2, with D maybe TRBD1 (5 bases). In germline, CDR1 is SEHNR, CDR2 FQNEAQ (reference sequence). Trimming stripped 0 bases from V and 3 bases from J, with 8 bases between. The CDR3 spans 14 residues. The CDR3 bases are TGTGCCAGCAGCTTAGCGGGGGTTGACTATGGCTACACCTTC. Residues: CASSLAGVDYGYTF.

The J gene is TRBJ1-4, the V gene TRBV28, with D uncertain. The CDR3 is made up of 17 amino acids. V lost 5 bases, J lost 0 bases, and 16 bases lay in between. From germline, CDR1 is MDHEN and CDR2 SYDVKM. This CDR3 is CASSPPRYLATNEKLFF. CDR3 sequence (DNA): TGTGCCAGCAGTCCCCCCCGCTACCTTGCAACTAATGAAAAACTGTTTTTT.

The V and J genes are TRBV5-1 and TRBJ1-4; D gene uncertain. CDR1 and CDR2 (germline): SGHRS, YFSETQ. Trimming took 4 bases from V and 4 from J, leaving 14 bases between them. The CDR3 runs 15 residues. The DNA for the CDR3 is TGCGCCAGCAGCCTTGGGTCCTTGGGTAATGAAAAACTGTTTTTT. This codes for CASSLGSLGNEKLFF.

This sequence joins TRBV5-1 and TRBJ2-1, with 9 bases lining up with TRBD1. The germline V gene encodes CDR1 SGHRS and CDR2 YFSETQ. The V gene end was trimmed by 2 bases and the J gene end by 7 bases; junction bases not matched to a gene: 13. CDR3 length: 17 residues. In nucleotides, the CDR3 is TGCGCCAGCAGCTTCTACTACAGGGGGCGGGGTAAGAATGAGCAGTTCTTC. It yields the protein CASSFYYRGRGKNEQFF.